This T cell receptor (beta chain) was recorded in a study of cytomegalovirus exposure and HLA in healthy donors. Comments on this clone: Its target is not known.

The PCR ran on 60 Vbeta and 13 Jbeta primers. Per the original data handling: Later analysis identified around 85 million unique TCR beta chains, about 10 million shared. This table comes from immunoSEQ multiplex PCR, and its TCRdb copy is limited to in-frame clones, with some not included. The V and J calls and clone size were taken over from that table, and D and trimming were inferred from the DNA. This table has roughly 100,000 clones, 13% to 15% appearing once. Study-level results: Analysis performed later found about 17,000 TCR beta sequences associated with HLA alleles at 0.05 false discovery rate. In vitro data verified three CMV-associated chains as specific for CMV antigens. Later analysis demonstrated an association between a missense DCLRE1C variant and TCR beta V- and J-gene trimming.

Germline CDR1 is ENHRY and CDR2 is SYGVKD. The V and J ends lost 0 bases and 0 bases respectively, with 8 bases between them. The CDR3 covers 15 residues. The origin of this receptor is a female donor in good health and CMV-seronegative. The sequencing input was PBMCs. This sequence joins TRBV10-3 and TRBJ1-2; D unresolved. The CDR3 DNA reads TGTGCCATCAGTGAGTCTCCGGAGACTAACTATGGCTACACCTTC. The encoded protein is CAISESPETNYGYTF.